This T cell receptor beta chain is drawn from a study of blood T cells in healthy people across ages. This clonotype was seen only a few times. Its antigen is unidentified. Whole-study results and caveats: Naive CD4+ cell counts and diversity both ran higher in long-lived than in aged donors.

Isolating PBMCs gave at least 6.5 million of these cells per sample. Combining a sample-barcoded 5' primer with a J-beta primer mix, a second PCR ran for 7 to 11 cycles. A template-switch adaptor with 12 random nucleotides tagged each cDNA molecule. Sequencing recovered at least 2.5 million CDR3-containing paired-end reads from each sample. One entry per CDR3 protein, called by TCRdb with MiXCR from the 5' RACE reads. This sample carries about 640,000 distinct CDR3 sequences, under 70% of them seen once, and the ten largest clones take over 30%. The CDR3 runs to 16 residues. V gave up 1 base and J gave up 2 bases, with 12 bases separating them. Germline V CDR1 and CDR2: LNHDA, SQIVND (reference sequence).

The chain employs TRBV19 and TRBJ2-1; D may be TRBD1 (5 bases). This sequence was found in a man in his fifties or sixties in good health. Sequences were obtained from blood. The CDR3 loop is CASSIGRVGTYNEQFF. In DNA form, the CDR3 reads TGTGCCAGTAGTATAGGCAGGGTGGGGACCTACAATGAGCAGTTCTTC.